The present T cell receptor (beta chain) was sequenced within a study of blood T cell repertoires in COVID-19. Study-wide context: The study drew acute and convalescent COVID-19 samples from the United States, Italy and Spain.

Looked up from germline, CDR1 is LGHDT and CDR2 is YNNKEL (reference sequence). V gave up 0 bases and J gave up 12 bases, with 9 bases separating them. The CDR3 totals 13 residues. TCRdb keeps only in-frame clones here, not all; method: immunoSEQ multiplex PCR. The repertoire includes approximately 440,000 clones, roughly nine tenths of them detected once, and about 0.7% sits in the top ten. The sequenced sample consisted of PBMCs or T cells enriched from blood (not recorded which). The chain combines TRBV3-1 (or the pseudogene TRBV3-2) with TRBJ1-6; D not resolved. The source is a woman under 30 who had recovered from COVID-19. This CDR3 reads CASSQDPSRPLHF. The CDR3 DNA sequence: TGTGCCAGCAGCCAAGATCCGAGTAGACCCCTCCACTTT.